What follows are 23 T cell receptor beta chains derived from one specimen sequenced in a study of technical replicates of blood from several donors. TCRdb's copy holds only in-frame clones and misses some; the assay was immunoSEQ multiplex PCR. The repertoire has 75,000 to 95,000 clones, roughly 94% of them found once; the top ten carry less than 0.3%. Specimen: T cells isolated from PBMCs. The receptor source for this set is a human donor in good health.

This clone was seen only a few times. The chain carries TRBV7-9 and TRBJ1-2, with D possibly TRBD1 on 6 matching bases. CDR1 SEHNR and CDR2 FQNEAQ come from the germline V gene (reference sequence). The CDR3 loop spans 14 amino acids. Trimming took 5 bases from V and 5 from J, leaving 15 bases between them. CDR3 DNA: TGTGCCAGCAGCCTCCAAACAGGGAGATATGGCTACACCTTC. As protein: CASSLQTGRYGYTF.

The V gene is TRBV4-1, the J gene TRBJ1-1; a possible D gene is TRBD1 (6 bases). The CDR3 is 16 amino acids. V was clipped by 0 bases and J by 1 base, with 12 bases between them. From germline, CDR1 is MGHRA and CDR2 YSYEKL. CDR3 nucleotide sequence: TGCGCCAGCAGCCAAGATTACAGGGAACGGAACACTGAAGCTTTCTTT. The encoded protein is CASSQDYRERNTEAFF.

Only a few counts were recorded for this clone. The genes are TRBV5-5 and TRBJ1-1; 7 bases are a match to TRBD1. CDR1 is SGHKS, CDR2 YYEKEE, per germline (reference sequence). Trimming cost V 5 bases and J 4 bases; bases outside gene matches: 11. The CDR3 sequence is 15 residues long. The CDR3: CASRIGGGKGTEAFF. The CDR3 DNA reads TGTGCCAGCAGAATTGGAGGGGGCAAAGGCACTGAAGCTTTCTTT.

This rearrangement joins TRBV5-1 to TRBJ2-5, with TRBD2 matching over 12 bases. This CDR3 spans 17 amino acids. Trimming took 4 bases from V and 2 from J; bases not matched to a gene: 9. Germline V CDR1 and CDR2: SGHRS, YFSETQ. This chain's CDR3 is CASSTGLAGRIQETQYF. CDR3 DNA sequence: TGCGCCAGCAGCACGGGACTAGCGGGCCGGATTCAAGAGACCCAGTACTTC.

The CDR3: CASSEAGNGETQYF. The CDR3 nucleotides are TGCGCCAGCAGCGAGGCCGGGAACGGAGAGACCCAGTACTTC. The chain carries TRBV10-2 and TRBJ2-5, with D maybe TRBD2 (5 bases). CDR3 size: 14 residues. Germline V lookup: CDR1 WSHSY, CDR2 SAAADI. The V and J ends lost 6 bases and 4 bases respectively, with 15 bases between them.

The rearrangement links TRBV10-1 to TRBJ2-7, with D tentatively TRBD1 (6 bases). Germline CDR1 reads WNHNN; CDR2 reads SYGVQD (reference sequence). The ends were cut back, 7 bases at V and 3 bases at J, with 19 bases in the middle. The CDR3 is 15 amino acids. CDR3: CASTSGQAGDYEQYF. The CDR3 region has the DNA TGCGCCAGCACCTCGGGACAAGCTGGGGACTACGAGCAGTACTTC.

The chain recombines TRBV4-1 with TRBJ2-5, with 7 bases that match TRBD1. With V trimmed by 0 bases and J by 1 base, 8 bases remained unmatched. Germline CDR1 is MGHRA and CDR2 is YSYEKL. The CDR3 extends over 17 amino acids. The CDR3 region is CASSQDPGQQFQETQYF. DNA of the CDR3: TGCGCCAGCAGCCAAGACCCGGGACAGCAATTCCAAGAGACCCAGTACTTC.

The gene calls are TRBV7-9 and TRBJ2-1, with 8 bases fitting TRBD2. The CDR3 totals 15 residues. After removal of 2 bases from V and 4 bases from J, the junction contained 4 bases not matched to a gene. Germline CDR1 is SEHNR and CDR2 is FQNEAQ (reference sequence). The CDR3 DNA is TGTGCCAGCAGCTTATTGGGGACTAGTTACAATGAGCAGTTCTTC. As protein: CASSLLGTSYNEQFF.

V gene TRBV11-1 combines with J gene TRBJ2-1; 10 nucleotides align to TRBD2. V gave up 6 bases and J gave up 4 bases; unmatched junction bases: 9. CDR3 length: 16 amino acids. Germline V gene lookup returns CDR1 SGHAT and CDR2 FQDESV (reference sequence). Here the CDR3 DNA reads TGTGCCAGCAGTTCTAGCGGGGGAACCGGATACAATGAGCAGTTCTTC. It is translated as CASSSSGGTGYNEQFF.

This chain connects TRBV6-5 to TRBJ2-7; TRBD2 might be the D (6 bases). In germline, CDR1 is MNHEY, CDR2 SVGAGI. This CDR3 spans 14 amino acids. With 4 bases removed from V and 4 bases from J, the gap between germline ends came to 14 bases. As DNA, the CDR3 is TGTGCCAGCAGTTCCGTCCTGACTAGGTACGAGCAGTACTTC. This gives the protein CASSSVLTRYEQYF.

The chain recombines TRBV4-1 with TRBJ2-1, with D possibly matching TRBD2 (6 bases). In germline, CDR1 is MGHRA, CDR2 YSYEKL. This CDR3 is 15 amino acids long. Trimming removed 0 bases at V and 2 bases at J, with 8 bases between. The CDR3 sequence: CASSQEPGAYNEQFF. CDR3 coding DNA: TGCGCCAGCAGCCAAGAACCGGGAGCCTACAATGAGCAGTTCTTC.

The genes are TRBV6-5 and TRBJ2-5; TRBD2 matches 7 bases. CDR1 is MNHEY, CDR2 SVGAGI, per germline. The V segment lost 0 bases and the J segment 4 bases; nucleotides outside the gene matches: 5. This CDR3 has 15 amino acids. CDR3 bases: TGTGCCAGCAGTTACTCGGGTACTAGCGCAGAGACCCAGTACTTC. Its translation: CASSYSGTSAETQYF.

V and J are TRBV27 and TRBJ1-2; D perhaps matches TRBD1 (5 bases). V was cut by 6 bases and J by 5 bases, with 13 bases left in between. CDR3 size: 13 residues. Germline assignment: CDR1 MNHEY and CDR2 SMNVEV (reference sequence). Here the CDR3 reads CASRPRGIYGYTF. The CDR3 nucleotides are TGTGCCAGCAGACCCCGGGGGATATATGGCTACACCTTC.

The chain carries TRBV11-2 and TRBJ1-2; 9 nucleotides match TRBD1. V dropped 5 bases and J dropped 4; count of bases not matched to a gene: 8. This CDR3 is built from 15 residues. Germline V gene data show CDR1 as SGHAT and CDR2 as FQNNGV. The CDR3 region has the DNA TGTGCCAGCAGCCCGGGACAGGGAGTATTCTATGGCTACACCTTC. As protein: CASSPGQGVFYGYTF.

The chain couples TRBV29-1 to TRBJ1-2; 10 bases map to TRBD1. CDR1 is SQVTM, CDR2 ANQGSEA, per germline. J gave up 8 bases and V 6 bases, and 6 bases lay outside the gene matches. There are 12 residues in the CDR3. In nucleotides, the CDR3 is TGCAGCGTCGACAGGGGGCTTCGCGGCTACACCTTC. Residues: CSVDRGLRGYTF.

V usage is TRBV15 and J usage is TRBJ2-7, with 8 bases fitting TRBD1. Germline lookup yields CDR1 LNHNV and CDR2 YYDKDF (reference sequence). The CDR3 contains 15 residues. Germline trimming cut 0 bases from V and 0 bases from J; bases unmatched to any gene: 1. The CDR3: CATSRDTGGSYEQYF. The DNA for the CDR3 is TGTGCCACCAGCAGAGATACAGGGGGCTCCTACGAGCAGTACTTC.

The chain uses TRBV28 and TRBJ2-2; D unresolved. V was shortened by 5 bases and J by 2 bases, with 6 bases between the two germline ends. Germline V gene data show CDR1 as MDHEN and CDR2 as SYDVKM. The CDR3 is made up of 13 amino acids. CDR3 nucleotide sequence: TGTGCCAGCAGTGAGCTAAACACCGGGGAGCTGTTTTTT. Amino acid sequence: CASSELNTGELFF.

The CDR3 region is CASSLAAEGLFF. The DNA of the CDR3 is TGTGCCAGCAGCTTAGCTGCGGAGGGACTGTTTTTT. The rearrangement joins TRBV7-9 to TRBJ1-4; D is unresolved. Deletions cut 0 bases from V and 13 bases from J, with 9 bases between. Germline values: CDR1 SEHNR, CDR2 FQNEAQ (reference sequence). The CDR3 has 12 residues.

This sequence joins TRBV27 and TRBJ2-1; D is unresolved. The CDR3 has 15 residues. CDR1 and CDR2 (germline): MNHEY, SMNVEV (reference sequence). Trimming left V 3 bases short and J 3 bases short, with 12 bases between. Here the CDR3 reads CASSFSPDNYNEQFF. The CDR3 nucleotides read TGTGCCAGCAGTTTCTCCCCCGACAACTACAATGAGCAGTTCTTC.

This clone appeared a single time. The chain combines TRBV28 with TRBJ2-1; 15 nucleotides align to TRBD2. The CDR3 loop spans 15 amino acids. Looked up from germline, CDR1 is MDHEN and CDR2 is SYDVKM. Unmatched junction bases numbered 1, after V lost 3 bases and J lost 7 bases. For the CDR3, the DNA is TGTGCCAGCAGTTTGGGACTAGCGGGAGGAAATGAGCAGTTCTTC. Translating gives CASSLGLAGGNEQFF.

This clone was observed a single time. The chain employs TRBV5-1 and TRBJ1-6; D is possibly TRBD1 (5 bases). The CDR3 totals 15 residues. The V gene lost 0 bases and the J gene lost 7 bases, with 11 bases spanning the gap. Germline-derived CDR1 and CDR2 are SGHRS and YFSETQ. The CDR3 reads CASSLGGRENSPLHF. The CDR3 DNA is TGCGCCAGCAGCTTGGGGGGCAGGGAAAATTCACCCCTCCACTTT.

The chain carries TRBV28 and TRBJ2-2, with 7 positions matching TRBD2. Per the germline V gene, CDR1 is MDHEN and CDR2 is SYDVKM. The CDR3 covers 15 residues. Unmatched junction bases numbered 9, after V lost 6 bases and J lost 5 bases. The CDR3 DNA is TGTGCCAGCAGGAGTACCCCGCGGGGGACCGGGGAGCTGTTTTTT. Translating gives CASRSTPRGTGELFF.

This clone has only one observation. The V call is TRBV5-6, the J call TRBJ1-5; possibly TRBD1 for D (5 bases). CDR3 length: 14 amino acids. In germline, CDR1 is SGHDT, CDR2 YYEEEE. Deletions cut 3 bases from V and 3 bases from J, with 10 bases between. The CDR3 sequence: CASSSGLFNQPQHF. The CDR3 DNA is TGTGCCAGCAGCTCGGGACTCTTCAATCAGCCCCAGCATTTT.